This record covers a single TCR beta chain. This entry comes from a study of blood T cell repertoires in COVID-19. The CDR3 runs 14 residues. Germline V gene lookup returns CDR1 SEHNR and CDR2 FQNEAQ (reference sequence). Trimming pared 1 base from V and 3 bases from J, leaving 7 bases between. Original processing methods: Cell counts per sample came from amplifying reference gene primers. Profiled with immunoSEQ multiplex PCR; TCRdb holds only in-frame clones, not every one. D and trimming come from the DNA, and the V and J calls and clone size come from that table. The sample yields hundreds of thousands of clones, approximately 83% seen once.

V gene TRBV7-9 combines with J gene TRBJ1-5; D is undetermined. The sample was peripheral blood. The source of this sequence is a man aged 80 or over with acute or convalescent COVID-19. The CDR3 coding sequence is TGTGCCAGCAGCTTAGGAGGCCACAATCAGCCCCAGCATTTT. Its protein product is CASSLGGHNQPQHF.